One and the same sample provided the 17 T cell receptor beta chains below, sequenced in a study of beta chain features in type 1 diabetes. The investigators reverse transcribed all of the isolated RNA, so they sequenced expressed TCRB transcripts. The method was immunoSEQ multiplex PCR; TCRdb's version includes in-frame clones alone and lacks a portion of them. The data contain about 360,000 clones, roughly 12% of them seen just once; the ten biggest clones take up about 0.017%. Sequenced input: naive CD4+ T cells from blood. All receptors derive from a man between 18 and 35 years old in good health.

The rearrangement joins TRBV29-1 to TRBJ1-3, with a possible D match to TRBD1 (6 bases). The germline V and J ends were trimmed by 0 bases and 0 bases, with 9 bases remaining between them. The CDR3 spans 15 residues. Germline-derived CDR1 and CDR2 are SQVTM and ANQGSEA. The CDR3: CSVEDRGLSGNTIYF. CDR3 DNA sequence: TGCAGCGTTGAAGACAGGGGTCTCTCTGGAAACACCATATATTTT.

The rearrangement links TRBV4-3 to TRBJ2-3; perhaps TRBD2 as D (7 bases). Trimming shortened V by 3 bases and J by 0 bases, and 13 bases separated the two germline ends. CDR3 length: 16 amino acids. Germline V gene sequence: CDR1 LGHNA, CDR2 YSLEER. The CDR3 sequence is CASSQEAGASTDTQYF. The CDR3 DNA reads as TGCGCCAGCAGCCAGGAGGCGGGGGCTAGCACAGATACGCAGTATTTT.

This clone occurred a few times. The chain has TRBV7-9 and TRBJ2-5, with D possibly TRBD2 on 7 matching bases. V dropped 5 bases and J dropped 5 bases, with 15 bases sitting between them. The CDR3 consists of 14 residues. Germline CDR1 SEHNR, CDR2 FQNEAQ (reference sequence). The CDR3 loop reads CASSPEGGLETQYF. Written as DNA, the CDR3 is TGTGCCAGCAGCCCCGAGGGGGGGCTGGAGACCCAGTACTTC.

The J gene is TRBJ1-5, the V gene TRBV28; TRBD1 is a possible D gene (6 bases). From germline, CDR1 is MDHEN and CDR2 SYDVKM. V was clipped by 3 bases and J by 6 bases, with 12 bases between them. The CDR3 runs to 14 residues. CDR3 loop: CASSFPTGFQPQHF. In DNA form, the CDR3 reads TGTGCCAGCAGTTTTCCCACAGGGTTTCAGCCCCAGCATTTT.

The CDR3 region is CASSQGPGRHNEKLFF. For the CDR3, the DNA is TGCGCCAGCAGCCAAGGGCCGGGGAGGCACAATGAAAAACTGTTTTTT. V is TRBV4-3 and J is TRBJ1-4; D is unclear. CDR1 LGHNA and CDR2 YSLEER come from the germline V gene. The CDR3 length is 16 residues. Trimming took off 1 base at V and 5 bases at J, with 14 bases between the two ends.

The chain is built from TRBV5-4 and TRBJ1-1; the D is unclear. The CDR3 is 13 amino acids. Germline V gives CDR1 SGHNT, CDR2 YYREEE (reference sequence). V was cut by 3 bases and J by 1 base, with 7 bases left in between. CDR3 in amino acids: CASSSESNTEAFF. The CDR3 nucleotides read TGTGCCAGCAGCTCTGAGTCGAACACTGAAGCTTTCTTT.

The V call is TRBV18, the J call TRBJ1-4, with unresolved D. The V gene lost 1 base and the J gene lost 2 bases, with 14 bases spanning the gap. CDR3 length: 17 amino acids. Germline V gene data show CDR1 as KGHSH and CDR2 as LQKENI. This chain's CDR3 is CASSPRNAEITNEKLFF. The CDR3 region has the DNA TGTGCCAGCTCACCACGGAATGCGGAGATTACTAATGAAAAACTGTTTTTT.

The CDR3 nucleotides read TGTGCCAGCAGCTCCGTGTCGGGGGGCGGGAATAACTATGGCTACACCTTC. The encoded protein is CASSSVSGGGNNYGYTF. V usage is TRBV7-2 and J usage is TRBJ1-2, with D perhaps matching TRBD1 (6 bases). This CDR3 contains 17 residues. The germline V gene has CDR1 SGHTA and CDR2 FQGNSA. V gave up 4 bases and J gave up 1 base, with 19 bases separating them.

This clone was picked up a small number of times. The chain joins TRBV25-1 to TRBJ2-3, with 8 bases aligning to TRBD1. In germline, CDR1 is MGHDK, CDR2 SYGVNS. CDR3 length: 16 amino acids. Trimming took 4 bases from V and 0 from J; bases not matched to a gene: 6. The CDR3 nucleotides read TGTGCCAGCAGTGTAGACAGGGGTTGGAGCACAGATACGCAGTATTTT. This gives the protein CASSVDRGWSTDTQYF.

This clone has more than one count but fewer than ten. CDR3 nucleotide sequence: TGCAGCGTTCGGTCTTACCTTTGGCGGGAGGGCGCCAATGAGCAGTTCTTC. Translation gives CSVRSYLWREGANEQFF. The V and J genes are TRBV29-1 and TRBJ2-1; TRBD2 matches 9 bases. V lost 5 bases, J lost 6 bases, and 17 bases stayed unmatched. The V gene's germline CDR1 is SQVTM and CDR2 ANQGSEA. The CDR3 contains 17 residues.

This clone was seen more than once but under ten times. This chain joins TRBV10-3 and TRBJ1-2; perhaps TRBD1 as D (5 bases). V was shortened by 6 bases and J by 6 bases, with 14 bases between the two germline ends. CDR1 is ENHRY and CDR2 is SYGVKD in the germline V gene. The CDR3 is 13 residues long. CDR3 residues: CAIRGDGEDGYTF. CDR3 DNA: TGTGCCATCAGGGGGGACGGGGAGGATGGCTACACCTTC.

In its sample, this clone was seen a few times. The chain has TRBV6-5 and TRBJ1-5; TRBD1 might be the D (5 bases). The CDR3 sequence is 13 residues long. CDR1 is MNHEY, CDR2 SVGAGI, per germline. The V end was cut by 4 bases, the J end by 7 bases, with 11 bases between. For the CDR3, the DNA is TGTGCCAGCAGTTTAGGACATACGCAGCCCCAGCATTTT. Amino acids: CASSLGHTQPQHF.

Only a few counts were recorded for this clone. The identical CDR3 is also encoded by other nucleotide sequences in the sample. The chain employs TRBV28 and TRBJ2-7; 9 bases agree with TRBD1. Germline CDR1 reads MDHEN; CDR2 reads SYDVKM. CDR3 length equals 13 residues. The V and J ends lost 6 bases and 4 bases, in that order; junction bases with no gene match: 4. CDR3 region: CASSSGQGYEQYF. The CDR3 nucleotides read TGTGCCAGCAGCTCCGGACAGGGGTACGAGCAGTACTTC.

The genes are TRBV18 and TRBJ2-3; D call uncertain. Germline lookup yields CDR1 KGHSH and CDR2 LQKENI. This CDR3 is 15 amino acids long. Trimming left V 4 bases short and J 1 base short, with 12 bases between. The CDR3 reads CASSLAVGRTDTQYF. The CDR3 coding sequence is TGTGCCAGCTCACTGGCGGTCGGCCGCACAGATACGCAGTATTTT.

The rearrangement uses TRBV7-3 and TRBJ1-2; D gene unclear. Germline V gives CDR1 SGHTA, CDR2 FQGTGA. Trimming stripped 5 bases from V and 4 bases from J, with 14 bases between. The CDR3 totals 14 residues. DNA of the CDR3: TGTGCCAGCAGCCTCGGAGGTCAGCTCTATGGCTACACCTTC. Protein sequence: CASSLGGQLYGYTF.

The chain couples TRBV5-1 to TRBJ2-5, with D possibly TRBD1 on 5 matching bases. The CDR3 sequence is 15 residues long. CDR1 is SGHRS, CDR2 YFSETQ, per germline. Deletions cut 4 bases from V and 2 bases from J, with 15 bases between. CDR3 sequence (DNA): TGCGCCAGCAGCATACCGTTTGGGGCACAAGAGACCCAGTACTTC. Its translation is CASSIPFGAQETQYF. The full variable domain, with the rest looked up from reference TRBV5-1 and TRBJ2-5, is KAGVTQTPRYLIKTRGQQVTLSCSPISGHRSVSWYQQTPGQGLQFLFEYFSETQRNKGNFPGRFSGRQFSNSRSEMNVSTLELGDSALYLCASSIPFGAQETQYFGPGTRLLVL.

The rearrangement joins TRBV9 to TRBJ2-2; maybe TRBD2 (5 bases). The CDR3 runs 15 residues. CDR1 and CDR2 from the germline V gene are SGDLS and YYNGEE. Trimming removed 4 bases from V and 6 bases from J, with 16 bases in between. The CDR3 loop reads CASSPGVVLSGELFF. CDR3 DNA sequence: TGTGCCAGCAGCCCCGGGGTAGTTTTGTCCGGGGAGCTGTTTTTT.